Presented here are 29 T cell receptor beta chains from one specimen sequenced in a study of post-analysis software for immune sequencing data. The study, taken as a whole, reports: When patients were compared with controls, about five TRBV segments were more frequent, TRBV5-6, TRBV5-1 and TRBV20-1 among them.

Every TCR beta cDNA library bore unique molecular identifiers. TCRdb reprocessed the PCR reads via MiXCR and lists one record per CDR3 protein. The sample contains around 200,000 distinct CDR3 sequences, approximately 29% of which appear only once. These TCRs' antigens remain unknown. Material: blood. These receptors came from a girl aged 2 to 17 with multiple sclerosis.

This clonotype is a singleton in its sample. Just one base apart from a much larger clone, this may be a read error. The gene calls are TRBV7-9 and TRBJ2-3, with D possibly TRBD2 on 6 matching bases. The germline gives CDR1 SEHNR, CDR2 FQNEAQ (reference sequence). The length of the CDR3 is 13 residues. The CDR3 bases are TGTTCCAGCAGCCAACGACTAGTTGATACGCAGTATTTT. It is translated as CSSSQRLVDTQYF.

The chain recombines TRBV20-1 with TRBJ1-2, with TRBD1 as a possible D gene (6 bases). The length of the CDR3 is 11 residues. Germline V gene sequence: CDR1 DFQATT, CDR2 SNEGSKA (reference sequence). Trimming removed 2 bases at V and 7 bases at J, with 8 bases between. For the CDR3, the DNA is TGCAGTGCTAGACAGGGGCTTGGCTACACCTTC. Protein sequence: CSARQGLGYTF.

The J gene is TRBJ2-7, the V gene TRBV20-1; a possible D gene is TRBD1 (6 bases). The length of the CDR3 is 13 residues. The germline V gene has CDR1 DFQATT and CDR2 SNEGSKA (reference sequence). V gave up 3 bases and J gave up 2 bases, with 11 bases separating them. CDR3 amino acids: CSASGGDPYEQYF. CDR3 sequence (DNA): TGCAGTGCTAGTGGGGGCGACCCCTACGAGCAGTACTTC.

This clonotype was seen at least ten times. The chain uses TRBV3-1 and TRBJ2-1; D gene unclear. With 0 bases removed from V and 2 bases from J, the gap between germline ends came to 14 bases. The CDR3 consists of 17 residues. The V gene's germline CDR1 is LGHDT and CDR2 YNNKEL (reference sequence). As DNA, the CDR3 is TGTGCCAGCAGCCAAGATGTTCCCGGTTTTGCCTACAATGAGCAGTTCTTC. Encoded protein: CASSQDVPGFAYNEQFF.

This clonotype was observed at least ten times. In DNA, the CDR3 is TGCGCCAGCAGCTTTAGTGCAGGAACTAACTATGGCTACACCTTC. Amino acids: CASSFSAGTNYGYTF. V gene TRBV5-1 combines with J gene TRBJ1-2, with D unresolved. Trimming took 2 bases from V and 0 from J, leaving 11 bases between them. This CDR3 is built from 15 residues. CDR1 is SGHRS and CDR2 is YFSETQ in the germline V gene.

V and J are TRBV28 and TRBJ1-5; 9 nucleotides align to TRBD1. Trimming removed 7 bases from V and 6 bases from J; junction bases left unmatched: 10. CDR1 is MDHEN and CDR2 is SYDVKM in the germline V gene. CDR3 length: 15 amino acids. CDR3 amino acids: CASKVPQGAGQPQHF. For the CDR3, the DNA is TGTGCCAGCAAGGTCCCACAGGGGGCCGGTCAGCCCCAGCATTTT.

The V gene is TRBV20-1, the J gene TRBJ2-3; no reliable D call. The CDR3 runs 12 residues. Germline-derived CDR1 and CDR2 are DFQATT and SNEGSKA (reference sequence). Deletions cut 6 bases from V and 0 bases from J, with 7 bases between. The CDR3: CSAATSTDTQYF. The CDR3 DNA reads TGCAGTGCGGCGACTAGCACAGATACGCAGTATTTT.

In this sample, this clonotype turned up once. The V call is TRBV7-9, the J call TRBJ2-3; 7 nucleotides line up with TRBD1. The V segment lost 7 bases and the J segment 0 bases; nucleotides outside the gene matches: 4. Germline CDR1 and CDR2: SEHNR and FQNEAQ (reference sequence). The CDR3 has 14 amino acids. The CDR3: CASTPRGSTDTQYF. In DNA, the CDR3 is TGTGCCAGCACCCCCAGGGGGAGCACAGATACGCAGTATTTT.

This clonotype showed up many times. This chain joins TRBV6-6 and TRBJ2-1; D gene unclear. Germline V gene sequence: CDR1 MNHNY, CDR2 SVGAGI (reference sequence). The CDR3 consists of 14 residues. V gave up 0 bases and J gave up 7 bases, with 10 bases separating them. CDR3 loop: CASSYSGVTNEQFF. The CDR3 nucleotides read TGTGCCAGCAGTTACTCGGGTGTGACTAATGAGCAGTTCTTC.

Turning to this clonotype: A much larger clone differs by one base, so this may be a read error. The chain joins TRBV4-1 to TRBJ2-7; D is possibly TRBD2 (6 bases). The J call may be mistaken, given a closer DNA end match to TRBJ2-5. This CDR3 spans 15 amino acids. Per the germline V gene, CDR1 is MGHRA and CDR2 is YSYEKL. The DNA of the CDR3 is TGCGACAGCAGCCAAGGTGGAGGGAAGGGCAAGACCCAGTACTTC. Translation: CDSSQGGGKGKTQYF.

This clonotype turned up a few times. V usage is TRBV3-1 and J usage is TRBJ1-4, with D unresolved. Deletions cut 4 bases from V and 7 bases from J, with 13 bases between. The CDR3 covers 14 residues. CDR1 LGHDT and CDR2 YNNKEL come from the germline V gene (reference sequence). The CDR3 protein is CASSLAGLGEKLFF. CDR3 coding DNA: TGTGCCAGCAGCCTAGCGGGGTTGGGTGAAAAACTGTTTTTT.

This clonotype was recorded at least ten times. The rearrangement links TRBV14 to TRBJ2-7, with a tentative D call TRBD1 (6 bases). Germline-derived CDR1 and CDR2 are SGHDN and FVKESK. V was pared by 3 bases and J by 4 bases, with 16 bases between. This CDR3 comprises 15 residues. CDR3 coding DNA: TGTGCCAGCAGCCAGGGAAGACAGGCCCATTACGAGCAGTACTTC. Amino acids: CASSQGRQAHYEQYF.

This clonotype occurred many times. The chain recombines TRBV15 with TRBJ2-7, with a possible D match to TRBD2 (5 bases). Germline CDR1 is LNHNV and CDR2 is YYDKDF (reference sequence). The V end lost 0 bases, the J end lost 4 bases, and 7 bases lay between the germline ends. CDR3 length: 13 amino acids. The CDR3 is CATSRDREYEQYF. The CDR3 coding sequence is TGTGCCACCAGCAGAGATCGGGAATACGAGCAGTACTTC.

This clonotype was detected ten times or more. The genes are TRBV28 and TRBJ2-7, with TRBD1 matching 7 bases. The V gene end was trimmed by 2 bases and the J gene end by 5 bases; junction bases not matched to a gene: 6. The germline CDR1 and CDR2 sequences are MDHEN and SYDVKM. The CDR3 length is 14 residues. The CDR3 spells CASSLRQGSHEQYF. DNA of the CDR3: TGTGCCAGCAGTTTAAGACAGGGTTCGCACGAGCAGTACTTC.

Worth noting for this clonotype: A read error may produce the germline difference seen at one junction end. The chain employs TRBV5-1 and TRBJ1-2; TRBD1 agrees at 7 bases. Germline-derived CDR1 and CDR2 are SGHRS and YFSETQ. CDR3 size: 14 residues. CDR3 sequence reads: CGSSFPGQVYGYTF. CDR3 DNA: TGCGGCAGCAGCTTTCCAGGACAGGTCTATGGCTACACCTTC.

This clonotype has just a few counts. The chain uses TRBV12-3 or TRBV12-4 and TRBJ2-1; 11 bases agree with TRBD2. The CDR3 contains 16 residues. Trimming cost V 5 bases and J 1 base; bases outside gene matches: 4. The CDR3 region is CASSPGLAASYNEQFF. The CDR3, as DNA: TGTGCCAGCAGTCCGGGACTAGCGGCGTCCTACAATGAGCAGTTCTTC.

The chain is built from TRBV28 and TRBJ2-1; D call uncertain. CDR3 length: 11 amino acids. Trimming took off 2 bases at V and 8 bases at J, with 4 bases between the two ends. Germline V CDR1 and CDR2: MDHEN, SYDVKM. This CDR3 reads CASSLTDEQFF. As DNA, the CDR3 is TGTGCCAGCAGTTTAACCGATGAGCAGTTCTTC. The full variable domain, with the rest looked up from reference TRBV28 and TRBJ2-1, is DVKVTQSSRYLVKRTGEKVFLECVQDMDHENMFWYRQDPGLGLRLIYFSYDVKMKEKGDIPEGYSVSREKKERFSLILESASTNQTSMYLCASSLTDEQFFGPGTRLTVL.

This clonotype has a count of ten or more. The rearrangement uses TRBV11-2 and TRBJ2-5; the match to TRBD2 covers 9 bases. This CDR3 has 15 amino acids. Germline CDR1 and CDR2: SGHAT and FQNNGV. After removal of 1 base from V and 2 bases from J, the junction contained 2 bases not matched to a gene. CDR3 protein: CASSLGTSVQETQYF. DNA for the CDR3: TGTGCCAGCAGCTTAGGGACTAGCGTTCAAGAGACCCAGTACTTC.

In its sample, this clonotype was seen many times. The chain combines TRBV27 with TRBJ2-3, with D maybe TRBD2 (6 bases). Trimming removed 3 bases from V and 2 bases from J, with 12 bases in between. CDR1 MNHEY and CDR2 SMNVEV come from the germline V gene (reference sequence). The CDR3 contains 15 residues. DNA for the CDR3: TGTGCCAGCAGTTTCCGCTGGGGGGACACAGATACGCAGTATTTT. Encoded protein: CASSFRWGDTDTQYF.

For this clonotype: Being one base from a much bigger clone, this may be a read error. This rearrangement joins TRBV28 to TRBJ2-3; maybe TRBD2 (9 bases). Germline-derived CDR1 and CDR2 are MDHEN and SYDVKM. The CDR3 runs 14 residues. The CDR3 is CASRTGTSTGTQYF. Here the CDR3 DNA reads TGTGCCAGCCGGACAGGGACTAGCACAGGTACGCAGTATTTT.

This clonotype was counted ten times or more. V and J are TRBV29-1 and TRBJ2-1, with 7 bases identical to TRBD2. After removal of 3 bases from V and 9 bases from J, the junction contained 11 bases not matched to a gene. CDR3 length: 14 residues. Germline CDR1 and CDR2: SQVTM and ANQGSEA. The CDR3, as DNA: TGCAGCGTTGATATAGGACTAGGCGCCCCTGAGCAGTTCTTC. This encodes CSVDIGLGAPEQFF.

This clonotype was picked up many times. The CDR3 DNA reads as TGCAGCGTTCTTGAAAAACTGTTTTTT. It is translated as CSVLEKLFF. The chain has TRBV29-1 and TRBJ1-4; D gene uncertain. The germline CDR1 and CDR2 sequences are SQVTM and ANQGSEA. V shed 5 bases and J shed 7 bases, with 2 bases lying between them. The CDR3 consists of 9 residues. The variable domain in full, completed from reference TRBV29-1 and TRBJ1-4, reads SAVISQKPSRDICQRGTSLTIQCQVDSQVTMMFWYRQQPGQSLTLIATANQGSEATYESGFVIDKFPISRPNLTFSTLTVSNMSPEDSSIYLCSVLEKLFFGSGTQLSVL.

This chain connects TRBV20-1 to TRBJ2-5; D ambiguous. This CDR3 contains 13 residues. From germline, CDR1 is DFQATT and CDR2 SNEGSKA (reference sequence). V was pared by 6 bases and J by 0 bases, with 11 bases between. This CDR3 is CSAGPGYQETQYF. In DNA, the CDR3 is TGCAGTGCCGGTCCGGGCTACCAAGAGACCCAGTACTTC.

This clonotype was counted many times. The rearrangement joins TRBV12-3 or TRBV12-4 to TRBJ2-1, with 8 positions matching TRBD1. J lost 0 bases, V lost 5 bases, and 6 bases had no gene match. CDR3 length: 16 residues. The CDR3 nucleotides are TGTGCCAGCAGTCCATCAGGGGGCCGCTCCTACAATGAGCAGTTCTTC. It yields the protein CASSPSGGRSYNEQFF.

The rearrangement uses TRBV18 and TRBJ2-5; D might be TRBD2 (6 bases). The V end lost 5 bases, the J end lost 4 bases, and 14 bases lay between the germline ends. Germline values: CDR1 KGHSH, CDR2 LQKENI. The CDR3 is made up of 14 amino acids. The CDR3 DNA is TGTGCCAGCTCAAACGGAGGGGTTGGAGAGACCCAGTACTTC. It is translated as CASSNGGVGETQYF.

This clonotype was counted between two and nine times. This CDR3 is CASSLAGTVVSPLHF. CDR3 in DNA: TGTGCCAGCAGCTTAGCCGGGACAGTCGTTTCACCCCTCCACTTT. The chain combines TRBV7-2 with TRBJ1-6; TRBD1 matches at 7 bases. Germline V gives CDR1 SGHTA, CDR2 FQGNSA. V gave up 0 bases and J gave up 9 bases; unmatched junction bases: 5. CDR3 length: 15 residues.

A remark on this clonotype: Just one base apart from a much larger clone, this may be a read error. Here the CDR3 reads CASSGVRLGERYF. The DNA for the CDR3 is TGCGCCAGCAGTGGGGTCAGGTTGGGCGAGCGGTACTTC. This chain uses TRBV10-2 with TRBJ2-7; D unclear. Germline CDR1 reads WSHSY; CDR2 reads SAAADI. The CDR3 consists of 13 residues.

The chain combines TRBV3-1 with TRBJ1-1, with no clear D. Trimming took off 1 base at V and 0 bases at J, with 6 bases between the two ends. This CDR3 is built from 14 residues. Germline CDR1 is LGHDT and CDR2 is YNNKEL (reference sequence). Here the CDR3 DNA reads TGTGCCAGCAGCCAAGGCCCCCTGAACACTGAAGCTTTCTTT. The encoded protein is CASSQGPLNTEAFF.

The V and J genes are TRBV5-1 and TRBJ2-5; the match to TRBD2 covers 8 bases. V gave up 3 bases and J gave up 1 base; unmatched junction bases: 8. The CDR3 sequence is 16 residues long. Germline V gives CDR1 SGHRS, CDR2 YFSETQ. The CDR3 spells CASSSGVAGLQETQYF. The CDR3 bases are TGCGCCAGCAGCTCGGGGGTAGCGGGACTCCAAGAGACCCAGTACTTC.